Listed here is a single T cell receptor beta chain. Its specificity is not known. The data belong to a study of PD-L1 blockade in urothelial cancer. In the study overall: About 90% of the roughly 29 patients were men whose urothelial cancer was bladder-origin. Patients' prior chemotherapy regimens numbered 0 to 3. General observations from the study: Durable-benefit patients had greater expansion of tumor-associated blood clones at 3 weeks.

TCRdb keeps only in-frame clones here, not all; method: immunoSEQ multiplex PCR. This sample has about 110,000 clones; about 91% occur once, and the top ten carry 3% to 4%. Trimming removed 1 base from V and 13 bases from J, with 13 bases in between. In germline, CDR1 is SQVTM, CDR2 ANQGSEA. The CDR3 is 11 residues long. This sample's time point: peripheral blood 6 weeks after treatment start. Locally advanced or metastatic urothelial carcinoma affected the patients. V gene TRBV29-1 combines with J gene TRBJ2-5; tentative D call: TRBD2 (6 bases). This TCR was sampled from a man aged 55 to 70 with urothelial cancer. This specimen consisted of PBMCs, obtained around atezolizumab (anti-PD-L1) treatment. The CDR3 is CSVEGAGRGYF. Here the CDR3 DNA reads TGCAGCGTTGAAGGGGCGGGGCGGGGGTACTTC.